This T cell receptor (beta chain) derives from a study of cytomegalovirus exposure and HLA in healthy donors. The study's findings and limits: The authors judged a highly shared variant cluster likely a sequencing artifact. Presence/absence analyses supposed approximately even sequencing depth among donors.

This clone has just a few counts. Its antigen is not known. Each donor was nominally healthy when sampled (though unrecorded immune exposures were likely). This CDR3 contains 12 residues. The germline V gene has CDR1 ENHRY and CDR2 SYGVKD. Trimming took 8 bases from V and 1 from J, leaving 8 bases between them. The PCR ran on 60 Vbeta and 13 Jbeta primers. Clones were sequenced by immunoSEQ multiplex PCR, and TCRdb holds only the in-frame ones, with some missing. The profile shows some 92,000 clones, around 80% of them singletons. Sequenced: PBMCs. The TCR was taken from a young man in good health and CMV-seronegative. The chain combines TRBV10-3 with TRBJ1-1; D gene ambiguous. The CDR3 DNA sequence: TGTGCCATCTCTCCAGAGAACACTGAAGCTTTCTTT. The encoded protein is CAISPENTEAFF.